This passage covers 32 T cell receptor beta chains from one sample sequenced in a study of breast tumors, draining lymph nodes, adjacent tissues. Samples came from axillary lymph nodes draining the breast cancer. From the multiplex PCR reads, TCRdb called clonotypes with MiXCR, one entry per CDR3 protein. The table shows about 180,000 distinct CDR3 sequences, with more than 25% occurring only once. The sequencing input was axillary lymph node tissue. These receptors all come from a female donor with breast cancer. Some clones in this sample may be carry-over from other donors' samples.

In its sample, this clonotype was seen many times. The rearrangement uses TRBV19 and TRBJ1-5; D gene ambiguous. Germline CDR1 LNHDA, CDR2 SQIVND (reference sequence). The CDR3 contains 17 residues. V dropped 3 bases and J dropped 2 bases, with 17 bases sitting between them. The CDR3 DNA sequence: TGTGCCAGTAGTATGATAGAAGGGAATAAGGGCAATCAGCCCCAGCATTTT. This gives the protein CASSMIEGNKGNQPQHF.

A remark on this clonotype: A read error may produce the germline difference seen at one junction end. The chain links TRBV19 to TRBJ1-2; weak D call: TRBD1 (5 bases). Germline CDR1 reads LNHDA; CDR2 reads SQIVND (reference sequence). The CDR3 length is 15 residues. The chain's CDR3 is CARSAPGRTNYGYAF. Written as DNA, the CDR3 is TGTGCCAGGAGTGCGCCGGGACGGACGAACTATGGCTACGCCTTC. Full variable domain (rest looked up from reference TRBV19 and TRBJ1-2): DGGITQSPKYLFRKEGQNVTLSCEQNLNHDAMYWYRQDPGQGLRLIYYSQIVNDFQKGDIAEGYSVSREKKESFPLTVTSAQKNPTAFYLCARSAPGRTNYGYAFGSGTRLTVV.

In nucleotides, the CDR3 is TGCGCCAGCAGTGAGCGGGGAGCCGGTGTCACAGATACGCAGTATTTT. Amino acid sequence: CASSERGAGVTDTQYF. The V gene is TRBV10-1, the J gene TRBJ2-3, with D tentatively TRBD2 (5 bases). The CDR3 is 16 amino acids. Germline-derived CDR1 and CDR2 are WNHNN and SYGVQD (reference sequence). V was clipped by 2 bases and J by 2 bases, with 14 bases between them.

To note about this clonotype: At one boundary the junction diverges from the germline segment, which might be a read error. V gene TRBV20-1 combines with J gene TRBJ2-2, with a weak D call TRBD2 (5 bases). This CDR3 is 15 amino acids long. Germline CDR1 is DFQATT and CDR2 is SNEGSKA (reference sequence). CDR3 coding DNA: TGCAGTGCTCGAGGGCAGGCTAGCAGCGCCGGGGAGCTGTCCTTT. Protein product: CSARGQASSAGELSF.

This clonotype was found once. DNA of the CDR3: TGTGCCACCAGTGACGGGACTAGCGGGATCCTAAGCTCCTACAATGAGCAGTTCTTC. Translated, it gives CATSDGTSGILSSYNEQFF. This sequence joins TRBV24-1 and TRBJ2-1; 13 bases agree with TRBD2. Germline CDR1 KGHDR, CDR2 SFDVKD. V dropped 4 bases and J dropped 0; count of bases not matched to a gene: 8. CDR3 length equals 19 residues.

This clonotype has a single count. J is TRBJ1-6 and V is TRBV9, with TRBD1 matching over 8 bases. This CDR3 comprises 15 residues. J was trimmed by 10 bases and V by 3 bases; bases with no gene match: 9. Looked up from germline, CDR1 is SGDLS and CDR2 is YYNGEE. CDR3 nucleotide sequence: TGTGCCAGCAGCGAAACGGGGACAGGATTGTCACCCCTCCACTTT. It translates to CASSETGTGLSPLHF.

In its sample, this clonotype was seen many times. This rearrangement joins TRBV20-1 to TRBJ2-5; perhaps D is TRBD1 or TRBD2 (5 bases each). This CDR3 is built from 17 residues. Per the germline V gene, CDR1 is DFQATT and CDR2 is SNEGSKA (reference sequence). V shed 3 bases and J shed 4 bases, with 24 bases lying between them. The CDR3 bases are TGCAGTGCTAGGTTCGCTTTTGGGGCTACCGGGATAGAGACCCAGTACTTC. Translating gives CSARFAFGATGIETQYF.

This clonotype was found many times. The CDR3 reads CASSLDLARQETQYF. In DNA form, the CDR3 reads TGTGCCAGCAGCTTAGATCTGGCCAGACAAGAGACCCAGTACTTC. The chain carries TRBV11-2 and TRBJ2-5, with unresolved D. Trimming pared 0 bases from V and 2 bases from J, leaving 10 bases between. This CDR3 has 15 residues. Germline V gene sequence: CDR1 SGHAT, CDR2 FQNNGV.

This clonotype has only a few counts. V usage is TRBV3-1 and J usage is TRBJ2-5; D call uncertain. V lost 1 base and J 5 bases, leaving 14 bases between the germline ends. CDR3 length: 15 residues. Looked up from germline, CDR1 is LGHDT and CDR2 is YNNKEL (reference sequence). The CDR3 is CASSQGPQLQETQYF. CDR3 bases: TGTGCCAGCAGCCAAGGTCCCCAGTTACAGGAGACCCAGTACTTC.

This clonotype was observed a single time. The chain couples TRBV7-6 to TRBJ1-5; weak D call: TRBD1 (6 bases). CDR3 size: 18 residues. Germline V CDR1 and CDR2: SGHVS, FNYEAQ. The ends were cut back, 5 bases at V and 7 bases at J, with 27 bases in the middle. This CDR3 is CASSLWQGNGAVGQPQHF. CDR3 DNA sequence: TGTGCCAGCAGCCTCTGGCAGGGGAATGGGGCCGTAGGGCAGCCCCAGCATTTT.

On this clonotype itself: It is unclear where the CDR3 begins or ends on the DNA, so no DNA is shown, and the CDR3 is as TCRdb lists it. V gene TRBV20-1 combines with J gene TRBJ2-2. The CDR3 has 17 amino acids, counting both end residues. The V gene's germline CDR1 is DFQATT and CDR2 SNEGSKA (reference sequence). The CDR3 loop is CSSTRLTYEQYFGELFF.

In its sample, this clonotype was seen many times. V is TRBV28 and J is TRBJ1-5; 7 nucleotides align to TRBD1. CDR3 length: 16 residues. Germline V CDR1 and CDR2: MDHEN, SYDVKM. Germline trimming cut 9 bases from V and 1 base from J; bases unmatched to any gene: 12. The CDR3 region has the DNA TGTGCCAGTGTGACAGGGTGGTTAACGAGCAATCAGCCCCAGCATTTT. Its protein product is CASVTGWLTSNQPQHF.

Concerning this clonotype: A much larger clone lies a single base off, so this may be a read error. The CDR3 end shows no conserved phenylalanine or tryptophan, and so a read error is likely. Written as DNA, the CDR3 is TGTGCCAGTAGTATTATTGGGGGCGACCGGATAAAGACCCAGTACTCC. It encodes CASSIIGGDRIKTQYS. V and J are TRBV19 and TRBJ2-5, with D perhaps TRBD1 (6 bases). Trimming shortened V by 3 bases and J by 6 bases, and 20 bases separated the two germline ends. Per the germline V gene, CDR1 is LNHDA and CDR2 is SQIVND (reference sequence). This CDR3 is built from 16 residues.

V and J are TRBV7-2 and TRBJ1-2, with D unresolved. In germline, CDR1 is SGHTA, CDR2 FQGNSA. Trimming removed 1 base at V and 8 bases at J, with 11 bases between. This CDR3 contains 13 residues. The CDR3 nucleotides read TGTGCCAGCAGCTTAGTTGCGGGAAAGGGCTACACCTTC. This encodes CASSLVAGKGYTF.

As to this clonotype: Its ends do not fully match the called genes, so a read error is possible. This chain uses TRBV10-2 with TRBJ2-5, with D unresolved. The CDR3 is 14 amino acids. From germline, CDR1 is WSHSY and CDR2 SAAADI. The CDR3: CASSRIWVQETQYF. CDR3 nucleotide sequence: TGTGCCAGCAGCCGCATTTGGGTCCAAGAGACCCAGTACTTC.

This clonotype has at least ten counts. With a much larger clone just one base away, this may be a read error. In DNA, the CDR3 is TGTGCCAGCAGTTTCGTGTCAGAGACCCAGTACTTC. This translates into CASSFVSETQYF. The rearrangement joins TRBV12-3 or TRBV12-4 to TRBJ2-5, with D uncertain. CDR3 length: 12 amino acids. Trimming stripped 3 bases from V and 4 bases from J, with 6 bases between.

Remarks on this clonotype: No conserved phenylalanine or tryptophan is present at the end of the CDR3, so a read error is the likely explanation. The V gene is TRBV5-4, the J gene TRBJ2-5; 7 bases map to TRBD2. The CDR3 has 15 amino acids. Looked up from germline, CDR1 is SGHNT and CDR2 is YYREEE (reference sequence). After removal of 1 base from V and 7 bases from J, the junction contained 10 bases not matched to a gene. The CDR3 nucleotides read TGTGCCAGCAGCTTGACATCGGGAGGAAGGGGGACCCAGTACTGC. Encoded protein: CASSLTSGGRGTQYC.

Note on this clonotype: The final CDR3 position lacks the conserved phenylalanine or tryptophan, pointing to a likely read error. The chain's CDR3 is CATGRDTTNEKLFL. The DNA of the CDR3 is TGTGCCACCGGTCGGGACACAACTAATGAAAAACTGTTTCTT. The genes are TRBV7-3 and TRBJ1-4; TRBD1 might be the D (6 bases). V was cut by 10 bases and J by 0 bases, with 12 bases left in between. This CDR3 has 14 residues. CDR1 and CDR2 from the germline V gene are SGHTA and FQGTGA.

The table lists this clonotype with many counts. CDR3 in amino acids: CASRGLAGIGELFF. Written as DNA, the CDR3 is TGTGCCAGCAGAGGACTAGCGGGGATCGGGGAGCTGTTTTTT. The V and J genes are TRBV2 and TRBJ2-2; 12 bases fit TRBD2. The V gene's germline CDR1 is SNHLY and CDR2 FYNNEI. V was pared by 6 bases and J by 7 bases, with 3 bases of the junction left unmatched. The CDR3 is made up of 14 amino acids.

Ten or more counts support this clonotype. The chain has TRBV4-1 and TRBJ2-1; 7 bases fit TRBD2. The CDR3 spans 16 residues. J gave up 4 bases and V 7 bases, and 13 bases lay outside the gene matches. Germline-derived CDR1 and CDR2 are MGHRA and YSYEKL. The CDR3 region is CASNPEGRGAYNEQFF. The CDR3, as DNA: TGCGCCAGCAACCCCGAGGGGAGGGGCGCTTACAATGAGCAGTTCTTC.

This clonotype was detected many times. The rearrangement uses TRBV7-9 and TRBJ1-3, with TRBD1 as a possible D gene (6 bases). Trimming left V 9 bases short and J 1 base short, with 10 bases between. Looked up from germline, CDR1 is SEHNR and CDR2 is FQNEAQ (reference sequence). The CDR3 has 13 residues. This CDR3 reads CASTGMSGNTIYF. In DNA form, the CDR3 reads TGTGCCAGTACAGGGATGTCTGGAAACACCATATATTTT.

The chain joins TRBV20-1 to TRBJ2-5; tentatively, D is TRBD1 (5 bases). The germline CDR1 and CDR2 sequences are DFQATT and SNEGSKA (reference sequence). CDR3 size: 16 residues. V lost 0 bases and J lost 6, with 20 bases in between. In nucleotides, the CDR3 is TGCAGTGCTAGAGATCTCGGGCAGGTGGGGCAAAAGACCCAGTACTTC. This sequence encodes CSARDLGQVGQKTQYF.

A remark on this clonotype: A much larger clone sits a single nucleotide away, making a read error possible. V usage is TRBV7-9 and J usage is TRBJ2-1; 8 bases match TRBD2. CDR1 and CDR2 (germline): SEHNR, FQNEAQ (reference sequence). CDR3 length: 13 residues. For the CDR3, the DNA is TGTGCCGGCAGCGGGAGTTTTTTCAATGAGCAGTTCTTC. Its protein is CAGSGSFFNEQFF. The full variable domain, rest sourced from reference TRBV7-9 and TRBJ2-1, is DTGVSQNPRHKITKRGQNVTFRCDPISEHNRLYWYRQTLGQGPEFLTYFQNEAQLEKSRLLSDRFSAERPKGSFSTLEIQRTEQGDSAMYLCAGSGSFFNEQFFGPGTRLTVL.

This clonotype was seen just once. A much larger clone differs from this one at a single base, so this may be a read error. The rearrangement uses TRBV3-1 and TRBJ2-7; TRBD2 aligns across 11 bases. The CDR3 totals 19 residues. Germline CDR1 LGHDT, CDR2 YNNKEL (reference sequence). The CDR3 coding sequence is TGTGTCAGCAGCCAAGATCCCGGCGCGGGGACTAGCGGAACCTACGAGCAGTACTTC. Protein: CVSSQDPGAGTSGTYEQYF.

This clonotype has ten or more counts. V is TRBV13 and J is TRBJ2-2, with D possibly being TRBD2 (6 bases). The germline V and J ends were trimmed by 0 bases and 1 base, with 15 bases remaining between them. The CDR3 has 18 amino acids. Germline V gene sequence: CDR1 PRHDT, CDR2 FYEKMQ (reference sequence). CDR3 amino acids: CASSLGSTASVNTGELFF. CDR3 sequence (DNA): TGTGCCAGCAGCTTAGGCTCGACGGCTAGCGTGAACACCGGGGAGCTGTTTTTT.

CDR3 sequence: CASNPQALNYGYTIYF. For the CDR3, the DNA is TGTGCCAGTAATCCACAGGCGTTAAACTATGGCTACACCATATATTTT. The chain couples TRBV19 to TRBJ1-3; D is perhaps TRBD1 (5 bases). The CDR3 runs 16 residues. Trimming stripped 7 bases from V and 8 bases from J, with 24 bases between. Germline values: CDR1 LNHDA, CDR2 SQIVND (reference sequence).

This clonotype was seen a handful of times. A much bigger clone sits one base away, suggesting this may be a read error. J is TRBJ2-1 and V is TRBV7-9; 12 nucleotides align to TRBD1. This CDR3 contains 17 residues. Germline V CDR1 and CDR2: SEHNR, FQNEAQ (reference sequence). Here the CDR3 DNA reads TGTGCCAGCAGCTTAGGTGGCCGGGACAGGGGGCTCAATCAGCAGTTCTTC. Its translation is CASSLGGRDRGLNQQFF.

This clonotype was counted many times. The chain combines TRBV6-5 with TRBJ2-7; D is undetermined. This CDR3 has 16 residues. CDR1 is MNHEY and CDR2 is SVGAGI in the germline V gene. V was clipped by 0 bases and J by 2 bases, with 14 bases between them. Written as DNA, the CDR3 is TGTGCCAGCAGTTACTCGGGCGGCGGTTCGGCCTACGAGCAGTACTTC. Its protein product is CASSYSGGGSAYEQYF.

The sample holds many counts of this clonotype. This chain uses TRBV20-1 with TRBJ2-7; the match to TRBD2 covers 14 bases. After removal of 3 bases from V and 7 bases from J, the junction contained 5 bases not matched to a gene. The CDR3 runs 14 residues. From germline, CDR1 is DFQATT and CDR2 SNEGSKA (reference sequence). CDR3 nucleotide sequence: TGCAGTGCTAGCGGACTAGCGGGGGGAGAGGAGCAGTACTTC. This gives the protein CSASGLAGGEEQYF.

The table lists this clonotype with many counts. Since a much larger clone is just one base distant, this may be a read error. Because the CDR3 is missing its conserved closing phenylalanine or tryptophan, this is likely a read error. This chain uses TRBV2 with TRBJ1-6, with a tentative D call TRBD1 (5 bases). The CDR3 extends over 14 amino acids. CDR1 SNHLY and CDR2 FYNNEI come from the germline V gene. V was cut by 2 bases and J by 10 bases, with 12 bases left in between. DNA for the CDR3: TGTGCCAGCAGTGAAACAGTGGGGGGGTCACCCCTCCACCTT. It yields the protein CASSETVGGSPLHL.

There are many counts of this clonotype. This chain links TRBV19 with TRBJ1-4, with a possible D match to TRBD1 (6 bases). CDR1 and CDR2 (germline): LNHDA, SQIVND (reference sequence). Trimming removed 6 bases from V and 7 bases from J, with 15 bases in between. This CDR3 has 14 amino acids. This CDR3 reads CASRTGISGEKLFF. In DNA, the CDR3 is TGTGCCAGTAGAACAGGGATATCTGGTGAAAAACTGTTTTTT.

With respect to this clonotype: The conserved closing phenylalanine or tryptophan is absent in this CDR3, likely reflecting a read error. The DNA is left out, because the CDR3 cannot be placed on it with certainty; the CDR3 is given as TCRdb lists it. J is TRBJ2-1 and V is TRBV5-5; the D segment call TRBD1 is taken from the table without a DNA check. Germline-derived CDR1 and CDR2 are SGHKS and YYEKEE (reference sequence). The CDR3 extends over 8 residues, inclusive of both ends. This CDR3 reads CASSLEGL.